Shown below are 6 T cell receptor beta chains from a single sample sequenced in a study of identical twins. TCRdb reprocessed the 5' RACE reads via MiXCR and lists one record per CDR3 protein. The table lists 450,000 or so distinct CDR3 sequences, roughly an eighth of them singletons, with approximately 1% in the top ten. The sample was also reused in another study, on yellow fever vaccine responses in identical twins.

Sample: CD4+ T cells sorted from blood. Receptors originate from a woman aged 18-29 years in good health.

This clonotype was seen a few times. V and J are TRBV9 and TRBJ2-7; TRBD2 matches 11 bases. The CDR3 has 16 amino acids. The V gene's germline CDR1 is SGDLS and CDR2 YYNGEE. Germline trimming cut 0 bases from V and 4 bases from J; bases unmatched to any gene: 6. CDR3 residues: CASSVGVAGGPYEQYF. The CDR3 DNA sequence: TGTGCCAGCAGCGTAGGGGTAGCGGGAGGGCCATACGAGCAGTACTTC. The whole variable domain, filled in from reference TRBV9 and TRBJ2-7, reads DSGVTQTPKHLITATGQRVTLRCSPRSGDLSVYWYQQSLDQGLQFLIQYYNGEERAKGNILERFSAQQFPDLHSELNLSSLELGDSALYFCASSVGVAGGPYEQYFGPGTRLTVT.

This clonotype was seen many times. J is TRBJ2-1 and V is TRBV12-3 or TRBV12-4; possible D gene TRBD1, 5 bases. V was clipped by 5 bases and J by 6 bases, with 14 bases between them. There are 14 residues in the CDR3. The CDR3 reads CASSPLQGANEQFF. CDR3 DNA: TGTGCCAGCAGTCCCCTCCAGGGTGCCAATGAGCAGTTCTTC.

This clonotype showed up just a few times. CDR3 loop: CASSLDAPQGNTQYF. Written as DNA, the CDR3 is TGTGCCAGCAGCTTAGACGCCCCCCAGGGCAATACGCAGTATTTT. The chain joins TRBV7-2 to TRBJ2-3; tentative D call: TRBD1 (5 bases). V dropped 1 base and J dropped 7 bases, with 15 bases sitting between them. This CDR3 has 15 amino acids. Germline V gene sequence: CDR1 SGHTA, CDR2 FQGNSA.

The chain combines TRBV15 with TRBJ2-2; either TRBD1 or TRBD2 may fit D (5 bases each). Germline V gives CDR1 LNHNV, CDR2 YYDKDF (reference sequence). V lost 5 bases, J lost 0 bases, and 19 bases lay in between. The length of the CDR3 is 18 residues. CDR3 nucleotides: TGTGCCACCAGCGGTCGCCTGGGACGGTTCGCGAACACCGGGGAGCTGTTTTTT. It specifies CATSGRLGRFANTGELFF.

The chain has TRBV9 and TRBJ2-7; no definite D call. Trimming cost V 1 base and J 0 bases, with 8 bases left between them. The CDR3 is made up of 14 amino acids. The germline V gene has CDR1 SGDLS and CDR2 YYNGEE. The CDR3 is CASSVIQISYEQYF. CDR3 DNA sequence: TGTGCCAGCAGCGTAATCCAAATCTCCTACGAGCAGTACTTC.

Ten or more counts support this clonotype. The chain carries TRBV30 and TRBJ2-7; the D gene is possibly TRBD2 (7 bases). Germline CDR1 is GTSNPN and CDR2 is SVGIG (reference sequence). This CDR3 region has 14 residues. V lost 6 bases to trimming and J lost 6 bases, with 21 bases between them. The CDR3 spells CACVQGTTPSEQYF. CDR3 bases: TGTGCCTGTGTTCAGGGGACTACCCCATCCGAGCAGTACTTC.